These 14 T cell receptor beta chains were sequenced from one sample in a study of vaccination effects on CD4 cells after COVID-19. No antigen has been assigned to these receptors. CD4+ T cells specific for antigen were expanded with viral peptide pools by the ViraFEST assay before sequencing. A 10-day culture period preceded the isolation of CD4+ T cells. All vaccine recipients tested negative for nucleocapsid antibodies and had never contracted SARS-CoV-2 infection. Here immunoSEQ multiplex PCR was the method, and the copy in TCRdb shows in-frame clones only, minus some. This table holds approximately 74,000 clones, around 74% found once. The specimen comprised CD4+ T cells from PBMCs cultured with HCoV-NL63 spike peptides, sampled before COVID-19 vaccination. The receptors here all came from a human donor who received a COVID-19 vaccine.

The chain has TRBV5-1 and TRBJ1-4; D might be TRBD1 (5 bases). The CDR3 spans 15 residues. Trimming shortened V by 1 base and J by 7 bases, and 14 bases separated the two germline ends. Germline lookup yields CDR1 SGHRS and CDR2 YFSETQ. In nucleotides, the CDR3 is TGCGCCAGCAGCTTGAGTTCCGGGACCGGTGAAAAACTGTTTTTT. This translates into CASSLSSGTGEKLFF.

This sequence joins TRBV7-3 and TRBJ2-3, with 8 nucleotides matching TRBD1. J was trimmed by 4 bases and V by 5 bases; bases with no gene match: 5. The CDR3 has 14 amino acids. The germline CDR1 and CDR2 sequences are SGHTA and FQGTGA. The CDR3, as DNA: TGTGCCAGCAGCCCATCAGGGGGCGCAGATACGCAGTATTTT. Translation gives CASSPSGGADTQYF.

This clone was seen a handful of times. The chain links TRBV6-5 to TRBJ1-5; D is unclear. The CDR3 sequence is 15 residues long. Trimming stripped 6 bases from V and 0 bases from J, with 12 bases between. Germline CDR1 is MNHEY and CDR2 is SVGAGI. The CDR3 protein is CASRTSLDSNQPQHF. CDR3 bases: TGTGCCAGCAGAACGAGCTTGGATAGCAATCAGCCCCAGCATTTT.

The genes are TRBV12-3 or TRBV12-4 and TRBJ2-2; perhaps D is TRBD1 or TRBD2 (6 bases each). V was pared by 9 bases and J by 1 base, with 9 bases between. The CDR3 is 13 residues long. CDR3 in DNA: TGTGCCAGTAGGGGGGAGAACACCGGGGAGCTGTTTTTT. Translation: CASRGENTGELFF.

This clone was detected a few times. The chain uses TRBV19 and TRBJ1-1; D perhaps matches TRBD1 (6 bases). Trimming left V 3 bases short and J 7 bases short, with 12 bases between. Germline lookup yields CDR1 LNHDA and CDR2 SQIVND (reference sequence). CDR3 size: 13 residues. CDR3 protein: CASSIPGAIEAFF. The CDR3 nucleotides read TGTGCCAGTAGTATTCCAGGGGCGATTGAAGCTTTCTTT. The whole variable domain, filled in from reference TRBV19 and TRBJ1-1, reads DGGITQSPKYLFRKEGQNVTLSCEQNLNHDAMYWYRQDPGQGLRLIYYSQIVNDFQKGDIAEGYSVSREKKESFPLTVTSAQKNPTAFYLCASSIPGAIEAFFGQGTRLTVV.

This clone was picked up a small number of times. The chain recombines TRBV28 with TRBJ1-2, with TRBD1 matching 9 bases. The CDR3 length is 15 residues. Per germline, CDR1 MDHEN and CDR2 SYDVKM. Unmatched junction bases numbered 8, after V lost 6 bases and J lost 3 bases. The CDR3 sequence is CASRSFRDRDYGYTF. CDR3 nucleotides: TGTGCCAGCAGATCTTTCCGGGACAGGGACTATGGCTACACCTTC.

This chain connects TRBV7-3 to TRBJ2-3; the D is unclear. V lost 8 bases and J lost 2, with 11 bases in between. CDR3 length: 13 residues. The V gene's germline CDR1 is SGHTA and CDR2 FQGTGA. The CDR3 loop reads CASAKTFTDTQYF. CDR3 coding DNA: TGTGCCAGCGCTAAGACCTTCACAGATACGCAGTATTTT.

The chain recombines TRBV6-2 or TRBV6-3 with TRBJ2-7; tentative D call: TRBD1 (6 bases). Germline V gene lookup returns CDR1 MNHEY and CDR2 SVGEGT. The CDR3 is 14 residues long. Trimming removed 6 bases at V and 5 bases at J, with 17 bases between. CDR3 amino acids: CASSQGSGWDEQYV. DNA of the CDR3: TGTGCCAGCAGCCAGGGGTCGGGTTGGGACGAGCAGTACGTC.

J is TRBJ1-5 and V is TRBV6-5; D remains unclear. The CDR3 sequence is 13 residues long. Germline-derived CDR1 and CDR2 are MNHEY and SVGAGI. V lost 5 bases and J 0 bases, leaving 5 bases between the germline ends. The CDR3 DNA follows: TGTGCCAGCAGTCGACATAGCAATCAGCCCCAGCATTTT. This codes for CASSRHSNQPQHF.

The chain has TRBV28 and TRBJ1-2, with a tentative D call TRBD1 (5 bases). V was pared by 8 bases and J by 8 bases, with 18 bases between. The CDR3 consists of 13 residues. Germline CDR1 MDHEN, CDR2 SYDVKM. CDR3 coding DNA: TGTGCCAGCGACCCCTTGGGGGGGTTCGGCTACACCTTC. Translation gives CASDPLGGFGYTF.

The V gene is TRBV20-1, the J gene TRBJ1-2; no reliable D call. CDR3 length: 13 residues. V was shortened by 3 bases and J by 3 bases, with 11 bases between the two germline ends. Germline assignment: CDR1 DFQATT and CDR2 SNEGSKA (reference sequence). CDR3 sequence: CSASFGLDYGYTF. The CDR3 bases are TGCAGTGCTAGTTTTGGGCTGGACTATGGCTACACCTTC.

The rearrangement joins TRBV19 to TRBJ2-3, with 12 bases that match TRBD1. After removal of 6 bases from V and 6 bases from J, the junction contained 7 bases not matched to a gene. The germline CDR1 and CDR2 sequences are LNHDA and SQIVND (reference sequence). This CDR3 region has 15 residues. The CDR3 region is CASSLGTGGRDTQYF. The CDR3 nucleotides read TGTGCCAGTAGCCTGGGGACAGGGGGCCGGGATACGCAGTATTTT.

This clone has just a few counts. This chain links TRBV5-5 with TRBJ1-1; TRBD1 aligns across 7 bases. This CDR3 region has 14 residues. The V gene's germline CDR1 is SGHKS and CDR2 YYEKEE (reference sequence). V gave up 4 bases and J gave up 5 bases; unmatched junction bases: 8. CDR3 residues: CASSQGVRDTEAFF. The CDR3 nucleotides are TGTGCCAGCAGCCAGGGGGTCAGGGATACTGAAGCTTTCTTT. Full variable domain (rest looked up from reference TRBV5-5 and TRBJ1-1): DAGVTQSPTHLIKTRGQQVTLRCSPISGHKSVSWYQQVLGQGPQFIFQYYEKEERGRGNFPDRFSARQFPNYSSELNVNALLLGDSALYLCASSQGVRDTEAFFGQGTRLTVV.

This clone showed up just a few times. This chain joins TRBV5-4 and TRBJ1-3, with D uncertain. Trimming removed 4 bases at V and 4 bases at J, with 12 bases between. CDR1 is SGHNT and CDR2 is YYREEE in the germline V gene (reference sequence). The CDR3 loop spans 14 amino acids. CDR3 bases: TGTGCCAGCAGCCCGGGCTCAGCAGGAAACACCATATATTTT. Translation: CASSPGSAGNTIYF.